Included here is one T cell receptor beta chain sequence, with context. The data were obtained in a study of PD-1 blockade in mismatch repair-deficient tumors. Profiling relied on immunoSEQ multiplex PCR, and the TCRdb table lists in-frame clones only, not all of them. The repertoire holds roughly 16,000 clones, with roughly 84% as singletons. Looked up from germline, CDR1 is SEHNR and CDR2 is FQNEAQ (reference sequence). J lost 2 bases, V lost 1 base, and 1 base had no gene match. The CDR3 has 15 residues. This TCR came from an adult with mismatch repair-deficient cancer. The V gene is TRBV7-9, the J gene TRBJ1-3; 8 nucleotides agree with TRBD1. Sequencing used PBMCs, obtained 4 weeks after starting pembrolizumab. CDR3 loop: CASSLGTGTGNTIYF. CDR3 coding DNA: TGTGCCAGCAGCTTAGGGACAGGGACTGGAAACACCATATATTTT. Full variable domain (rest looked up from reference TRBV7-9 and TRBJ1-3): DTGVSQNPRHKITKRGQNVTFRCDPISEHNRLYWYRQTLGQGPEFLTYFQNEAQLEKSRLLSDRFSAERPKGSFSTLEIQRTEQGDSAMYLCASSLGTGTGNTIYFGEGSWLTVV.